A selection of T cell receptor beta chains follows, all from one sample in a study of cytomegalovirus exposure and HLA in healthy donors. The method was immunoSEQ multiplex PCR; TCRdb's version includes in-frame clones alone and lacks a portion of them. Of about 110,000 clones listed, roughly 72% are singletons. The sample was PBMCs. All receptors come from a woman aged 40 to 49 in good health and CMV-seropositive. The CDR3 runs from the conserved cysteine through the conserved F or W. A D gene is named only where the DNA matches it firmly. Where a row states a size, it is once, few, many or the class of an expanded clone; other rows omit it.

J gene: TRBJ1-2
D gene: .
CDR3 length: 13
V gene: TRBV6-1
clone size: .
CDR3 DNA: TGTGCCAGCAGTGAACGGGGTAACTATGGCTACACCTTC
CDR3 protein: CASSERGNYGYTF

J gene: TRBJ2-5
D gene: TRBD2
CDR3 length: 16
V gene: TRBV9
clone size: once
CDR3 DNA: TGTGCCAGCAGCACCCCTCATAGCGGGGGTGAAGAGACCCAGTACTTC
CDR3 protein: CASSTPHSGGEETQYF

J gene: TRBJ1-1
D gene: .
CDR3 length: 13
V gene: TRBV9
clone size: .
CDR3 DNA: TGTGCCAGCAGCGTCACACAGAACACTGAAGCTTTCTTT
CDR3 protein: CASSVTQNTEAFF

J gene: TRBJ2-1
D gene: TRBD2
CDR3 length: 15
V gene: TRBV7-2
clone size: .
CDR3 DNA: TGTGCCAGCAGCTTCACTAGCGGGGGATACAATGAGCAGTTCTTC
CDR3 protein: CASSFTSGGYNEQFF

J gene: TRBJ1-5
D gene: .
CDR3 length: 14
V gene: TRBV5-1
clone size: .
CDR3 DNA: TGCGCCAGCAGCCAGGGTAATAGCAATCAGCCCCAGCATTTT
CDR3 protein: CASSQGNSNQPQHF

J gene: TRBJ1-1
D gene: .
CDR3 length: 12
V gene: TRBV29-1
clone size: .
CDR3 DNA: TGCAGCGTTAGTCAGGGATGGACTGAAGCTTTCTTT
CDR3 protein: CSVSQGWTEAFF

J gene: TRBJ1-2
D gene: TRBD1
CDR3 length: 17
V gene: TRBV2
clone size: .
CDR3 DNA: TGTGCCAGCAGTGAACTTGGACAGGGGGTCGGCGTCTATGGCTACACCTTC
CDR3 protein: CASSELGQGVGVYGYTF

J gene: TRBJ2-1
D gene: TRBD1
CDR3 length: 15
V gene: TRBV4-1
clone size: .
CDR3 DNA: TGCGCCAGCAGCCAAGAGGGACAGTTCGACAATGAGCAGTTCTTC
CDR3 protein: CASSQEGQFDNEQFF

J gene: TRBJ2-1
D gene: .
CDR3 length: 13
V gene: TRBV15
clone size: .
CDR3 DNA: TGTGCCACCAGCAGAGATTACAACAATGAGCAGTTCTTC
CDR3 protein: CATSRDYNNEQFF

J gene: TRBJ1-1
D gene: .
CDR3 length: 15
V gene: TRBV4-1
clone size: .
CDR3 DNA: TGCGCCAGCAGCCAATTGTACGGGGGGAACACTGAAGCTTTCTTT
CDR3 protein: CASSQLYGGNTEAFF

J gene: TRBJ2-3
D gene: .
CDR3 length: 15
V gene: TRBV2
clone size: .
CDR3 DNA: TGTGCCAGCAGTGAAGGAGGGTGGGACACAGATACGCAGTATTTT
CDR3 protein: CASSEGGWDTDTQYF

J gene: TRBJ1-3
D gene: .
CDR3 length: 16
V gene: TRBV7-9
clone size: .
CDR3 DNA: TGTGCCAGCAGCCTTTTAGCCCCGAGCTCTGGAAACACCATATATTTT
CDR3 protein: CASSLLAPSSGNTIYF

J gene: TRBJ1-1
D gene: TRBD1
CDR3 length: 14
V gene: TRBV5-1
clone size: .
CDR3 DNA: TGCGCCAGCAGCTTTGGACAGGGTAGGACTGAAGCTTTCTTT
CDR3 protein: CASSFGQGRTEAFF

J gene: TRBJ1-1
D gene: .
CDR3 length: 14
V gene: TRBV19
clone size: few
CDR3 DNA: TGTGCCAGTAGTGAGGGACATTTCAACACTGAAGCTTTCTTT
CDR3 protein: CASSEGHFNTEAFF

J gene: TRBJ2-1
D gene: .
CDR3 length: 15
V gene: TRBV7-3
clone size: .
CDR3 DNA: TGTGCCAGCAGCTTAACCCCGGGAGCCTACAATGAGCAGTTCTTC
CDR3 protein: CASSLTPGAYNEQFF

J gene: TRBJ1-4
D gene: .
CDR3 length: 14
V gene: TRBV19
clone size: .
CDR3 DNA: TGTGCCAGTAGTCCCCAGGTGATTAATGAAAAACTGTTTTTT
CDR3 protein: CASSPQVINEKLFF

J gene: TRBJ1-3
D gene: .
CDR3 length: 16
V gene: TRBV9
clone size: .
CDR3 DNA: TGTGCCAGCAGCCCACTTAAACAGAGCTCTGGAAACACCATATATTTT
CDR3 protein: CASSPLKQSSGNTIYF

J gene: TRBJ1-2
D gene: .
CDR3 length: 17
V gene: TRBV4-1
clone size: .
CDR3 DNA: TGCGCCAGCAGCCAAGCAGAGACTGGGGGAAGGGGGACGGGCTACACCTTC
CDR3 protein: CASSQAETGGRGTGYTF

J gene: TRBJ2-7
D gene: TRBD1
CDR3 length: 15
V gene: TRBV6-1
clone size: .
CDR3 DNA: TGTGCCAGCAGTGACTTGGGACAGGGGTCCTACGAGCAGTACTTC
CDR3 protein: CASSDLGQGSYEQYF

J gene: TRBJ2-3
D gene: TRBD2
CDR3 length: 16
V gene: TRBV7-7
clone size: .
CDR3 DNA: TGTGCTAGCAGCTTACGACTAGCGGGAGGGGGCGATACGCAGTATTTT
CDR3 protein: CASSLRLAGGGDTQYF

J gene: TRBJ1-2
D gene: .
CDR3 length: 12
V gene: TRBV13
clone size: .
CDR3 DNA: TGTGCCAGCAGGGTAGCTAACTATGGCTACACCTTC
CDR3 protein: CASRVANYGYTF

J gene: TRBJ2-2
D gene: .
CDR3 length: 16
V gene: TRBV11-3
clone size: .
CDR3 DNA: TGTGCCAGCAGCTCTCGACAGAGAAAAAACACCGGGGAGCTGTTTTTT
CDR3 protein: CASSSRQRKNTGELFF

J gene: TRBJ2-3
D gene: .
CDR3 length: 14
V gene: TRBV23-1
clone size: .
CDR3 DNA: TGCGCCAGCAGTCGGGGGGATTTAACGGATACGCAGTATTTT
CDR3 protein: CASSRGDLTDTQYF

J gene: TRBJ1-1
D gene: .
CDR3 length: 14
V gene: TRBV18
clone size: few
CDR3 DNA: TGTGCCAGCTCTCGGCGACAGGACCACACTGAAGCTTTCTTT
CDR3 protein: CASSRRQDHTEAFF

J gene: TRBJ2-1
D gene: TRBD2
CDR3 length: 15
V gene: TRBV13
clone size: .
CDR3 DNA: TGTGCCAGCAGCTCTCGGGGGGGGACATACAATGAGCAGTTCTTC
CDR3 protein: CASSSRGGTYNEQFF

J gene: TRBJ1-2
D gene: .
CDR3 length: 14
V gene: TRBV5-4
clone size: few
CDR3 DNA: TGTGCCAGCAGCAGCGGGTTCGGGAACTATGGCTACACCTTC
CDR3 protein: CASSSGFGNYGYTF

J gene: TRBJ2-7
D gene: .
CDR3 length: 14
V gene: TRBV27
clone size: .
CDR3 DNA: TGTGCCAGCAGAACGGACAGAGTCTCCTACGAGCAGTACTTC
CDR3 protein: CASRTDRVSYEQYF

J gene: TRBJ2-5
D gene: TRBD2
CDR3 length: 16
V gene: TRBV25-1
clone size: .
CDR3 DNA: TGTGCCAGCAGGGAGCGGACTAGCGGAGAGCAAGAGACCCAGTACTTC
CDR3 protein: CASRERTSGEQETQYF

J gene: TRBJ1-1
D gene: TRBD1
CDR3 length: 17
V gene: TRBV27
clone size: .
CDR3 DNA: TGTGCCAGCAGTTCGACATCGACGGACAGGAAGAACACTGAAGCTTTCTTT
CDR3 protein: CASSSTSTDRKNTEAFF

J gene: TRBJ2-3
D gene: TRBD1
CDR3 length: 15
V gene: TRBV2
clone size: .
CDR3 DNA: TGTGCCAGCAGTAGTGGGGACAGGCGCACAGATACGCAGTATTTT
CDR3 protein: CASSSGDRRTDTQYF

J gene: TRBJ1-2
D gene: .
CDR3 length: 14
V gene: TRBV29-1
clone size: .
CDR3 DNA: TGCAGCGTTGAAGATCGACAGGCCAACTATGGCTACACCTTC
CDR3 protein: CSVEDRQANYGYTF

J gene: TRBJ2-2
D gene: .
CDR3 length: 16
V gene: TRBV6-5
clone size: .
CDR3 DNA: TGTGCCAGCAGTTACTCGAGCTTGTCACGCACCGGGGAGCTGTTTTTT
CDR3 protein: CASSYSSLSRTGELFF

J gene: TRBJ1-2
D gene: .
CDR3 length: 15
V gene: TRBV5-1
clone size: few
CDR3 DNA: TGCGCCAGCAGCTTGATCCAGGGGCTTAACTATGGCTACACCTTC
CDR3 protein: CASSLIQGLNYGYTF

J gene: TRBJ1-3
D gene: .
CDR3 length: 16
V gene: TRBV7-9
clone size: .
CDR3 DNA: TGTGCCAGCAGCTTAGCGGGTTCAGGTCCCGGAAACACCATATATTTT
CDR3 protein: CASSLAGSGPGNTIYF

J gene: TRBJ1-2
D gene: .
CDR3 length: 14
V gene: TRBV6-6
clone size: few
CDR3 DNA: TGTGCCAGCAGTTACTCCGCGGGGAACTATGGCTACACCTTC
CDR3 protein: CASSYSAGNYGYTF

J gene: TRBJ2-1
D gene: TRBD2
CDR3 length: 15
V gene: TRBV19
clone size: .
CDR3 DNA: TGTGCCAGTACATGGGGGTGGCGGGAGGGCAATGAGCAGTTCTTC
CDR3 protein: CASTWGWREGNEQFF

J gene: TRBJ1-1
D gene: .
CDR3 length: 12
V gene: TRBV7-9
clone size: .
CDR3 DNA: TGTGCCAGCAGCTTGGTGAAGCGAGAGGCTTTCTTT
CDR3 protein: CASSLVKREAFF

J gene: TRBJ2-5
D gene: .
CDR3 length: 14
V gene: TRBV15
clone size: .
CDR3 DNA: TGTGCCACCAGCAGAGATAGGAGGAAAGAGACCCAGTACTTC
CDR3 protein: CATSRDRRKETQYF

J gene: TRBJ1-4
D gene: .
CDR3 length: 13
V gene: TRBV18
clone size: once
CDR3 DNA: TGTGCCAGCTCACTCAGGGTAAATGAAAAACTGTTTTTT
CDR3 protein: CASSLRVNEKLFF

J gene: TRBJ2-7
D gene: .
CDR3 length: 16
V gene: TRBV25-1
clone size: .
CDR3 DNA: TGTGCCAGCAGTGAATTCGGCAGGGGCTCGACCTACGAGCAGTACTTC
CDR3 protein: CASSEFGRGSTYEQYF

J gene: TRBJ2-3
D gene: .
CDR3 length: 15
V gene: TRBV11-1
clone size: .
CDR3 DNA: TGTGCCAGCAGCCGACAGGCCACTAGCACAGATACGCAGTATTTT
CDR3 protein: CASSRQATSTDTQYF

J gene: TRBJ1-2
D gene: .
CDR3 length: 12
V gene: TRBV9
clone size: once
CDR3 DNA: TGTGCCAGCAGCAAACAGGGACCGGGCTACACCTTC
CDR3 protein: CASSKQGPGYTF

J gene: TRBJ2-1
D gene: TRBD2
CDR3 length: 16
V gene: TRBV7-3
clone size: .
CDR3 DNA: TGTGCCAGCAGCTCCACCCTAGCGGGGGGATACAATGAGCAGTTCTTC
CDR3 protein: CASSSTLAGGYNEQFF

J gene: TRBJ2-3
D gene: TRBD2
CDR3 length: 15
V gene: TRBV5-1
clone size: .
CDR3 DNA: TGCGCCAGCAGCTTAACTAGCGGGAGGACAGATACGCAGTATTTT
CDR3 protein: CASSLTSGRTDTQYF

J gene: TRBJ1-1
D gene: TRBD1
CDR3 length: 14
V gene: TRBV6-6
clone size: .
CDR3 DNA: TGTTCCAGCAGTGACGGGACAGCGAACACTGAAGCTTTCTTT
CDR3 protein: CSSSDGTANTEAFF

J gene: TRBJ1-1
D gene: TRBD1
CDR3 length: 14
V gene: TRBV5-1
clone size: .
CDR3 DNA: TGCGCCAGCAGCTTAGCCGGGACAGAAGTTGAAGCTTTCTTT
CDR3 protein: CASSLAGTEVEAFF

J gene: TRBJ1-4
D gene: .
CDR3 length: 16
V gene: TRBV7-9
clone size: .
CDR3 DNA: TGTTCCAGCAGCTTATATAGGGGCCCCGCTAATGAAAAACTGTTTTTT
CDR3 protein: CSSSLYRGPANEKLFF

J gene: TRBJ2-2
D gene: TRBD1
CDR3 length: 15
V gene: TRBV6-1
clone size: .
CDR3 DNA: TGTGCCAGCAGGGGCAGGGGGTTAAAATCCGGGGAGCTGTTTTTT
CDR3 protein: CASRGRGLKSGELFF

J gene: TRBJ2-1
D gene: TRBD2
CDR3 length: 16
V gene: TRBV5-6
clone size: .
CDR3 DNA: TGTGCCAGCAGCCACACCGTGAGCGGGATCACCAATGAGCAGTTCTTC
CDR3 protein: CASSHTVSGITNEQFF

J gene: TRBJ2-5
D gene: TRBD2
CDR3 length: 15
V gene: TRBV30
clone size: .
CDR3 DNA: TGTGCCTGGAGTGAAGGACTAGCGGCACAAGAGACCCAGTACTTC
CDR3 protein: CAWSEGLAAQETQYF

J gene: TRBJ2-3
D gene: TRBD2
CDR3 length: 14
V gene: TRBV6-5
clone size: few
CDR3 DNA: TGTGCCAGCAGTCAGCGGGGAAACACAGATACGCAGTATTTT
CDR3 protein: CASSQRGNTDTQYF

J gene: TRBJ2-1
D gene: .
CDR3 length: 15
V gene: TRBV25-1
clone size: .
CDR3 DNA: TGTGCCAGCAGTGAATCGGGGGGCAGGTGGAATGAGCAGTTCTTC
CDR3 protein: CASSESGGRWNEQFF

J gene: TRBJ2-7
D gene: TRBD1
CDR3 length: 15
V gene: TRBV5-4
clone size: .
CDR3 DNA: TGTGCCAGCAGCTTAGGACAGGATAGACTCTGGGAGCAGTACTTC
CDR3 protein: CASSLGQDRLWEQYF